This T cell receptor beta chain was observed in a study of T-cell memory formation after mild COVID-19 (dated by TCRdb to the early 2020s). For the study in its entirety: Most TCR sequence clusters were specific to one of the two donors. T-cell clones expanding and contracting after mild COVID-19 in a couple of donors were tracked by longitudinal TCRalpha and TCRbeta repertoire sequencing. Two young, previously healthy adult volunteers made up the cohort, one male and one female.

CDR1 and CDR2 (LNHNV, YYDKDF) derive from the germline V gene (reference sequence). Relative to germline, V is 2 bases shorter and J is 2 bases shorter, with 10 bases between their ends. The CDR3 measures 14 amino acids from cysteine to phenylalanine. The read is trimmed to its CDR3 DNA, 42 bases read in frame from base 1. Ficoll-Paque density gradient centrifugation was used to isolate PBMCs. This clonotype appeared a few times. Its recognized antigen is unknown. No quality values exist for individual bases; no much larger clone is one base distant. The instrument given in TCRdb is Illumina NovaSeq 6000. cDNA libraries for TCRalpha and TCRbeta were prepared by 5'RACE using constant-segment primers, with sample barcodes and unique molecular identifiers added. RNA was extracted from every sample with Trizol reagent. Library amplification was performed in two PCR steps, and a second sample barcode and Illumina TruSeq adapters were introduced in the second step. Libraries were sequenced on an Illumina NovaSeq with 2 x 150 bp paired-end reads. From the authors' description of their analysis: The reads were demultiplexed and collapsed into UMI-guided consensus sequences using migec v1.2.7. Using mixcr v2.1.11, UMI consensuses were aligned to TRA and TRB V and J templates and then assembled into clonotypes. A clonotype was counted as expanded or contracted only if both edgeR and NoisET called the change significant, with noise models trained on biological replicates. For edgeR calls, a false discovery rate-adjusted p below 0.01 and a log2 fold-change threshold of 1 were applied. As an exploratory analysis of dynamics, PCA with hierarchical clustering was applied to max-normalized trajectories of the 1000 most abundant clonotypes. Separately sequenced CD4+ and CD8+ repertoires were used to assign the CD4 or CD8 phenotype of responding clones. TCRdb took the public reads, trimmed them with fastp at Q25, ran MiXCR for clone calling and kept in-frame beta chains. Rows matching on CDR3 protein sequence are summarized as one entry with the most common DNA and genes. The authors' filters were not applied to this entry. The sample includes approximately 500,000 distinct CDR3 sequences, with roughly 25% observed a single time. The ten largest clonotypes hold around 12% of the sample.

Findings and caveats that apply to the study as a whole: SARS-CoV-2 specificity of the second-wave clones peaking on day 37 was not confirmed. Contracting CD4+ clones turned up mainly in the CM and EM memory subsets, whereas EMRA was where CD8+ clones were enriched. Some responding clones were found in pre-infection memory, which suggests that pre-existing cross-reactive memory T cells took part in the SARS-CoV-2 response. The study covered only two mild cases, and larger cohorts including severe cases with pre-infection samples were considered necessary. From day 15 to 85, contracting clones showed balanced CD4/CD8 phenotypes, whereas a second wave of clones that expanded from day 15 to 37 leaned towards CD4+.

This sequence originates from an adult woman who had mild COVID-19 (a few samples of this study predate the infection). The sample titles of this study are shuffled in the database, so cell type and time point are left out; the donor was told from shared clones. The sample taken for sequencing was PBMCs or a T cell subset sorted from them (not recorded which). The V and J genes are TRBV15 and TRBJ2-7; the D gene is perhaps TRBD1, on 7 matching bases. Read as DNA, the sequence is TGTGCCACCAGCAGAACAGGGGAGGCCTACGAGCAGTACTTC. Translation gives CATSRTGEAYEQYF.